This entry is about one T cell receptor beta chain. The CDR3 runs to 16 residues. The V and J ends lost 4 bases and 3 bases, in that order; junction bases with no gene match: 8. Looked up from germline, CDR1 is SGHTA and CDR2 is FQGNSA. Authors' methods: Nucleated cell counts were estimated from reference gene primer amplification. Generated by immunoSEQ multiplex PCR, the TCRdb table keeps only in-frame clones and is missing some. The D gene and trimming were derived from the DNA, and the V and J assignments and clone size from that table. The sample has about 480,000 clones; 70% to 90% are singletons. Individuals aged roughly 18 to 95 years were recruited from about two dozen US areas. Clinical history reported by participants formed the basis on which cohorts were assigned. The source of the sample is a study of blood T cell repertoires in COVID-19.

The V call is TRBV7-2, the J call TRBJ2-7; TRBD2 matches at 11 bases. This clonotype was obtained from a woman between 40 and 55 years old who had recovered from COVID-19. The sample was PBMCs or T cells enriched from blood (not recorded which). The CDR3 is CASSSPYTSGSYEQYF. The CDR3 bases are TGTGCCAGCAGCTCACCGTATACTAGCGGGAGCTACGAGCAGTACTTC.